The next 31 T cell receptor beta chains were all read from a single sample in a study of breast tumors, draining lymph nodes, adjacent tissues. Axillary draining lymph nodes of breast cancer patients supplied the node samples. TCRdb analysed the multiplex PCR reads with MiXCR anew, one entry per CDR3 protein. The table lists some 170,000 distinct CDR3 sequences, around a third of them singletons. The sample was axillary lymph node tissue. All receptors derive from a female donor with breast cancer. Some clones in this sample may be carry-over from other donors' samples.

This clonotype was recorded at least ten times. The chain carries TRBV12-3 or TRBV12-4 and TRBJ2-5, with TRBD2 matching 15 bases. The CDR3 totals 17 residues. V lost 6 bases and J lost 4; bases outside the gene matches: 9. CDR3 nucleotide sequence: TGTGCCAGCAGGCAGGGGACTAGCGGGAGGTGGAGAGAGACCCAGTACTTC. It specifies CASRQGTSGRWRETQYF.

The chain has TRBV10-3 and TRBJ1-5; D remains ambiguous. The CDR3 contains 14 residues. From germline, CDR1 is ENHRY and CDR2 SYGVKD. The CDR3 DNA is TGTGCTACCTCCCCGGAGATTAGCAATCAGCCCCAGCATTTT. Translated, it gives CATSPEISNQPQHF.

This clonotype was recorded a few times. The J gene is TRBJ1-1, the V gene TRBV13; D may be TRBD1 (6 bases). The ends were cut back, 5 bases at V and 0 bases at J, with 13 bases in the middle. Germline CDR1 is PRHDT and CDR2 is FYEKMQ (reference sequence). The CDR3 totals 15 residues. The CDR3 is CASSREGGMNTEAFF. The CDR3 coding sequence is TGTGCCAGCAGCCGCGAGGGGGGGATGAACACTGAAGCTTTCTTT.

This chain links TRBV2 with TRBJ1-5, with TRBD1 matching 10 bases. Per the germline V gene, CDR1 is SNHLY and CDR2 is FYNNEI. V shed 4 bases and J 1 base; nucleotides not matched to a gene: 4. This CDR3 region has 16 residues. The CDR3 loop is CASSGTGGVSNQPQHF. The CDR3 DNA reads as TGTGCCAGCAGTGGGACAGGGGGTGTGAGCAATCAGCCCCAGCATTTT. Looking up the rest from reference TRBV2 and TRBJ1-5 gives the full variable domain: EPEVTQTPSHQVTQMGQEVILRCVPISNHLYFYWYRQILGQKVEFLVSFYNNEISEKSEIFDDQFSVERPDGSNFTLKIRSTKLEDSAMYFCASSGTGGVSNQPQHFGDGTRLSIL.

Of note for this clonotype: This may stem from a read error, because a much larger clone lies one nucleotide away. Without the conserved terminal phenylalanine or tryptophan, this CDR3 likely stems from a read error. This chain joins TRBV14 and TRBJ2-1; D gene uncertain. In germline, CDR1 is SGHDN, CDR2 FVKESK. The CDR3 is 13 residues long. CDR3 region: CASGQTMEGEQFS. CDR3 DNA sequence: TGTGCCAGCGGCCAAACAATGGAAGGTGAGCAGTTCTCC.

This CDR3 reads CASSPRGSGNSPLHF. In DNA, the CDR3 is TGCGCCAGCAGTCCTAGGGGGTCCGGTAATTCACCCCTCCACTTT. This chain links TRBV5-1 with TRBJ1-6, with D maybe TRBD1 (6 bases). Trimming took 5 bases from V and 6 from J, leaving 15 bases between them. The CDR3 length is 15 residues. Per the germline V gene, CDR1 is SGHRS and CDR2 is YFSETQ. Filled out from reference TRBV5-1 and TRBJ1-6, the complete variable domain reads KAGVTQTPRYLIKTRGQQVTLSCSPISGHRSVSWYQQTPGQGLQFLFEYFSETQRNKGNFPGRFSGRQFSNSRSEMNVSTLELGDSALYLCASSPRGSGNSPLHFGNGTRLTVT.

This clonotype has ten or more counts. The chain combines TRBV7-8 with TRBJ1-5; D remains unclear. Germline V gives CDR1 SGHVS, CDR2 FQNEAQ. CDR3 size: 14 residues. Trimming took off 5 bases at V and 9 bases at J, with 17 bases between the two ends. CDR3 DNA sequence: TGTGCCAGCAGCCCCGGGATCCAAAAGCGGCCCCAGCATTTT. Residues: CASSPGIQKRPQHF. The complete variable domain, with remaining parts taken from reference TRBV7-8 and TRBJ1-5, reads GAGVSQSPRYKVAKRGQDVALRCDPISGHVSLFWYQQALGQGPEFLTYFQNEAQLDKSGLPSDRFFAERPEGSVSTLKIQRTQQEDSAVYLCASSPGIQKRPQHFGDGTRLSIL.

The sample holds many counts of this clonotype. V usage is TRBV9 and J usage is TRBJ2-5; D is perhaps TRBD2 (5 bases). The CDR3 consists of 14 residues. V lost 3 bases and J lost 5, with 14 bases in between. CDR1 and CDR2 (germline): SGDLS, YYNGEE. The CDR3 loop reads CASSAHSGGETQYF. The CDR3 coding sequence is TGTGCCAGCAGCGCCCATTCCGGCGGGGAGACCCAGTACTTC.

This clonotype was seen ten or more times. Germline is not matched at one junction end, which may reflect a read error. V gene TRBV5-1 combines with J gene TRBJ2-5; no definite D call. The CDR3 extends over 14 amino acids. From germline, CDR1 is SGHRS and CDR2 YFSETQ. For the CDR3, the DNA is TGCGCCAGCAGCTTGGTCGTGGGCCAAGACACCCAGTACTTC. Translated, it gives CASSLVVGQDTQYF.

This clonotype was seen ten or more times. J is TRBJ2-3 and V is TRBV2; 13 nucleotides align to TRBD2. The CDR3 loop spans 18 amino acids. Germline V CDR1 and CDR2: SNHLY, FYNNEI. Trimming cost V 6 bases and J 6 bases; bases outside gene matches: 15. CDR3: CASSLTSGGASFVDTQYF. In DNA form, the CDR3 reads TGTGCCAGCAGCCTTACTAGCGGGGGGGCCTCTTTTGTGGATACGCAGTATTTT. The entire variable domain, with the rest obtained from reference TRBV2 and TRBJ2-3, is as follows: EPEVTQTPSHQVTQMGQEVILRCVPISNHLYFYWYRQILGQKVEFLVSFYNNEISEKSEIFDDQFSVERPDGSNFTLKIRSTKLEDSAMYFCASSLTSGGASFVDTQYFGPGTRLTVL.

At least ten counts were recorded for this clonotype. This chain joins TRBV6-6 and TRBJ2-7, with a weak D call TRBD1 (5 bases). Trimming stripped 8 bases from V and 3 bases from J, with 8 bases between. This CDR3 spans 11 amino acids. Germline lookup yields CDR1 MNHNY and CDR2 SVGAGI (reference sequence). The CDR3 DNA sequence: TGTGCCAGCCTAGGGGACTACGAGCAGTACTTC. It yields the protein CASLGDYEQYF.

On this clonotype: A much more abundant neighbour one base away suggests this may be a read error. This chain links TRBV20-1 with TRBJ2-4; D ambiguous. CDR1 DFQATT and CDR2 SNEGSKA come from the germline V gene (reference sequence). Trimming shortened V by 3 bases and J by 2 bases, and 5 bases separated the two germline ends. CDR3 length: 12 amino acids. CDR3 amino acids: CSASFPKNIQYF. DNA for the CDR3: TGCAGTGCTAGTTTTCCCAAAAACATTCAGTACTTC.

This rearrangement joins TRBV20-1 to TRBJ2-5, with D possibly matching TRBD2 (6 bases). CDR3 size: 13 residues. Trimming shortened V by 6 bases and J by 9 bases, and 20 bases separated the two germline ends. The germline CDR1 and CDR2 sequences are DFQATT and SNEGSKA (reference sequence). The CDR3 spells CSARGTIGEAQYF. CDR3 nucleotides: TGCAGTGCGAGGGGTACGATTGGGGAGGCCCAGTACTTC.

This clonotype was found many times. V is TRBV10-2 and J is TRBJ1-6, with D possibly TRBD1 on 5 matching bases. V lost 9 bases, J lost 12 bases, and 18 bases lay in between. CDR1 is WSHSY and CDR2 is SAAADI in the germline V gene. There are 13 residues in the CDR3. The CDR3 loop reads CASKDGGMLPLHF. The CDR3 DNA reads as TGCGCCAGTAAAGACGGGGGTATGTTACCCCTCCACTTT.

This clonotype has at least ten counts. The junction and the germline gene differ at one end; a read error may be behind it. The chain employs TRBV7-7 and TRBJ2-6, with TRBD1 matching 7 bases. Germline CDR1 reads SSHAT; CDR2 reads FNYEAQ (reference sequence). The CDR3 covers 14 residues. CDR3 region: CASSFRDSLNVLTF. In DNA form, the CDR3 reads TGTGCTAGCAGCTTCCGGGACAGCCTCAACGTCCTGACTTTC.

This clonotype showed up many times. V usage is TRBV28 and J usage is TRBJ2-2, with TRBD1 identical over 7 bases. V dropped 6 bases and J dropped 6; count of bases not matched to a gene: 4. There are 13 residues in the CDR3. Germline CDR1 reads MDHEN; CDR2 reads SYDVKM. The CDR3 nucleotides read TGTGCCAGCAGGAATCAGGGGGCCGGGGAGCTGTTTTTT. As protein: CASRNQGAGELFF.

This clonotype was seen repeatedly, ten times or more. V usage is TRBV5-1 and J usage is TRBJ2-1; 9 nucleotides agree with TRBD1. The CDR3 is made up of 14 amino acids. Germline V CDR1 and CDR2: SGHRS, YFSETQ. Trimming took 5 bases from V and 5 from J; bases not matched to a gene: 5. Written as DNA, the CDR3 is TGCGCCAGCAGTAGGGGACAGGGTAACAATGAGCAGTTCTTC. Translation gives CASSRGQGNNEQFF. Variable domain in full (rest from reference TRBV5-1 and TRBJ2-1): KAGVTQTPRYLIKTRGQQVTLSCSPISGHRSVSWYQQTPGQGLQFLFEYFSETQRNKGNFPGRFSGRQFSNSRSEMNVSTLELGDSALYLCASSRGQGNNEQFFGPGTRLTVL.

This clonotype was observed at least ten times. The rearrangement links TRBV28 to TRBJ2-5; D remains unclear. V was trimmed by 4 bases and J by 6 bases, leaving 12 bases between them. Germline V gives CDR1 MDHEN, CDR2 SYDVKM. The CDR3 covers 13 residues. The CDR3 reads CASSSSVPKTQYF. As DNA, the CDR3 is TGTGCCAGCAGTTCGTCCGTACCCAAGACCCAGTACTTC.

This clonotype was counted many times. The chain joins TRBV6-1 to TRBJ1-3; D gene uncertain. The V end was cut by 3 bases, the J end by 0 bases, with 15 bases between. Germline V gives CDR1 MNHNS, CDR2 SASEGT. This CDR3 has 17 amino acids. The CDR3 nucleotides are TGTGCCAGCAGTGACCTCCCGGACGGCTACTCTGGAAACACCATATATTTT. The encoded protein is CASSDLPDGYSGNTIYF.

This clonotype was observed at least ten times. The rearrangement uses TRBV5-6 and TRBJ2-3; 9 positions match TRBD2. This CDR3 is 15 amino acids long. The trim removed 3 bases at V and 2 bases at J, leaving 4 bases unmatched. Germline-derived CDR1 and CDR2 are SGHDT and YYEEEE. The CDR3 nucleotides read TGTGCCAGCAGCTACCTAGCGGGGCCCACAGATACGCAGTATTTT. Protein sequence: CASSYLAGPTDTQYF.

The chain uses TRBV11-1 and TRBJ2-1, with TRBD1 matching over 9 bases. The CDR3 consists of 15 residues. V dropped 6 bases and J dropped 12; count of bases not matched to a gene: 15. Germline-derived CDR1 and CDR2 are SGHAT and FQDESV (reference sequence). CDR3 in amino acids: CASSSGQGWAEGQFF. The CDR3, as DNA: TGTGCCAGCAGTTCGGGACAGGGATGGGCCGAAGGGCAGTTCTTC.

The chain has TRBV20-1 and TRBJ1-2; TRBD1 aligns across 8 bases. Germline V gene lookup returns CDR1 DFQATT and CDR2 SNEGSKA (reference sequence). This CDR3 has 14 residues. V was pared by 4 bases and J by 3 bases, with 7 bases of the junction left unmatched. This chain's CDR3 is CSANTGGGDYGYTF. CDR3 DNA sequence: TGCAGTGCTAATACAGGGGGTGGTGACTATGGCTACACCTTC.

There are many counts of this clonotype. This chain uses TRBV5-4 with TRBJ2-7; no definite D call. V was pared by 0 bases and J by 3 bases, with 4 bases between. Per germline, CDR1 SGHNT and CDR2 YYREEE (reference sequence). The CDR3 loop spans 12 amino acids. CDR3 amino acids: CASSLGDYEQYF. The CDR3 DNA is TGTGCCAGCAGCTTGGGTGACTACGAGCAGTACTTC.

This clonotype has ten or more counts. The chain employs TRBV7-9 and TRBJ1-4, with D perhaps matching TRBD1 (5 bases). Germline V lookup: CDR1 SEHNR, CDR2 FQNEAQ (reference sequence). This CDR3 spans 16 amino acids. V gave up 5 bases and J gave up 8 bases, with 21 bases separating them. The CDR3 DNA reads TGTGCCAGCAGCCTTCCTGGGGGAGATAAGAAAGAAAAACTGTTTTTT. This codes for CASSLPGGDKKEKLFF.

This sequence joins TRBV20-1 and TRBJ1-1; D is perhaps TRBD1 (6 bases). The CDR3 runs to 14 residues. Trimming took 1 base from V and 3 from J, leaving 12 bases between them. Germline loops: CDR1 DFQATT, CDR2 SNEGSKA (reference sequence). CDR3 bases: TGCAGTGCTAGAGTCACAGGGCGGGACACTGAAGCTTTCTTT. Protein: CSARVTGRDTEAFF.

This clonotype was observed many times. This rearrangement joins TRBV20-1 to TRBJ2-1; 12 nucleotides match TRBD1. With 5 bases clipped from V and 12 bases from J, the junction kept 8 bases outside the gene matches. Germline CDR1 is DFQATT and CDR2 is SNEGSKA (reference sequence). This CDR3 comprises 13 residues. This chain's CDR3 is CSASLGQGAAQFF. CDR3 bases: TGCAGTGCTTCCTTGGGACAGGGGGCGGCGCAGTTCTTC.

This clonotype was counted at least ten times. The V gene is TRBV2, the J gene TRBJ1-2; 7 nucleotides agree with TRBD1. In germline, CDR1 is SNHLY, CDR2 FYNNEI. The CDR3 sequence is 15 residues long. V lost 4 bases and J lost 6; bases outside the gene matches: 11. The CDR3 DNA is TGTGCCAGCAGTGCCAGACAGGGATTCGACGATGGCTACACCTTC. Amino acid sequence: CASSARQGFDDGYTF.

This clonotype was observed a handful of times. This sequence joins TRBV13 and TRBJ1-1, with D perhaps matching TRBD1 (6 bases). The CDR3 consists of 16 residues. Germline V gene lookup returns CDR1 PRHDT and CDR2 FYEKMQ (reference sequence). The V and J ends lost 5 bases and 3 bases respectively, with 19 bases between them. The CDR3 sequence: CASSLTGIGPDTEAFF. The CDR3 nucleotides read TGTGCCAGCAGCCTTACAGGGATCGGGCCGGACACTGAAGCTTTCTTT.

This clonotype occurred many times. CDR3 DNA: TGTGCCAGCAGTTACGGTGGCGGCGGCAACTATGGCTACACCTTC. It codes for CASSYGGGGNYGYTF. The genes are TRBV6-6 and TRBJ1-2; the D is unclear. The germline gives CDR1 MNHNY, CDR2 SVGAGI (reference sequence). Trimming shortened V by 2 bases and J by 2 bases, and 12 bases separated the two germline ends. This CDR3 is built from 15 residues.

The rearrangement uses TRBV20-1 and TRBJ2-1, with 11 nucleotides matching TRBD2. With V trimmed by 3 bases and J by 1 base, 8 bases remained unmatched. CDR1 is DFQATT, CDR2 SNEGSKA, per germline (reference sequence). The CDR3 covers 17 residues. DNA of the CDR3: TGCAGTGCTAGTAGCGGGAGGGCCCTCCGGTCCTACAATGAGCAGTTCTTC. This encodes CSASSGRALRSYNEQFF.

Many counts were recorded for this clonotype. The chain has TRBV18 and TRBJ2-6; 9 bases match TRBD1. CDR3 length equals 17 residues. The junction had 5 bases not matched to a gene; V was cut back by 3 bases and J by 2 bases. Germline loops: CDR1 KGHSH, CDR2 LQKENI. For the CDR3, the DNA is TGTGCCAGCTCACCGCAACAGGGGGCTGCTGGGGCCAACGTCCTGACTTTC. Its protein product is CASSPQQGAAGANVLTF.